The next 6 T cell receptor beta chains were all read from a single sample in a study of shared clonotypes between healthy human individuals. In the naive CD8 group, cells lacked CD45RO and were positively selected for CCR7, so terminally differentiated effector memory CD45RA+ cells were left out. Only in-frame clones appear in the TCRdb table, and some are missing; sequencing was by immunoSEQ multiplex PCR. The sample holds hundreds of thousands of clones, around 93% seen once. The sequencing sample was made of naive CD8+ T cells sorted from blood. These TCRs come from a man aged 30-40 years in good health.

The chain couples TRBV5-5 to TRBJ2-7, with 8 positions matching TRBD1. In germline, CDR1 is SGHKS, CDR2 YYEKEE (reference sequence). The CDR3 extends over 14 amino acids. The trim removed 4 bases at V and 2 bases at J, leaving 5 bases unmatched. This CDR3 reads CASSGGQGPYEQYF. CDR3 DNA: TGTGCCAGCAGCGGTGGACAGGGTCCCTACGAGCAGTACTTC.

In its sample, this clone was seen a few times. The J gene is TRBJ2-2, the V gene TRBV4-2; tentative D call: TRBD2 (6 bases). V gave up 4 bases and J gave up 6 bases, with 15 bases separating them. This CDR3 contains 15 residues. CDR1 is LGHNA and CDR2 is YNFKEQ in the germline V gene. CDR3 sequence: CASSPLGGEAGELFF. The DNA of the CDR3 is TGTGCCAGCAGCCCCCTTGGAGGGGAAGCCGGGGAGCTGTTTTTT.

This clone was seen a few times. J is TRBJ1-1 and V is TRBV30; perhaps TRBD1 as D (5 bases). Germline CDR1 is GTSNPN and CDR2 is SVGIG (reference sequence). The V end was cut by 7 bases, the J end by 1 base, with 13 bases between. This CDR3 comprises 13 residues. For the CDR3, the DNA is TGTGCCTCGAGCATGGACACGAACACTGAAGCTTTCTTT. Its translation: CASSMDTNTEAFF.

V and J are TRBV11-2 and TRBJ2-3; TRBD2 matches at 8 bases. The CDR3 loop spans 14 amino acids. Germline assignment: CDR1 SGHAT and CDR2 FQNNGV. With V trimmed by 2 bases and J by 6 bases, 4 bases remained unmatched. This CDR3 is CASSLSLAGDTQYF. The CDR3 DNA reads TGTGCCAGCAGCTTATCTTTAGCGGGGGATACGCAGTATTTT.

The chain has TRBV10-3 and TRBJ1-1; D perhaps matches TRBD1 (6 bases). CDR1 is ENHRY and CDR2 is SYGVKD in the germline V gene. This CDR3 comprises 15 residues. V lost 3 bases to trimming and J lost 1 base, with 12 bases between them. DNA of the CDR3: TGTGCCATCAGTGATTCAACACAGGGGAACACTGAAGCTTTCTTT. It yields the protein CAISDSTQGNTEAFF.

This chain's CDR3 is CASSETPGRRSYEQYF. Written as DNA, the CDR3 is TGTGCCAGCAGTGAGACTCCGGGACGCCGATCCTACGAGCAGTACTTC. The chain combines TRBV27 with TRBJ2-7; D might be TRBD1 or TRBD2, each matching 5 bases. The V end lost 5 bases, the J end lost 1 base, and 18 bases lay between the germline ends. Germline CDR1 is MNHEY and CDR2 is SMNVEV (reference sequence). CDR3 length: 16 residues.